The rows below give T cell receptor beta chains drawn from one sample of a study of T cell responses to AZD1222 COVID-19 vaccine. The table came from immunoSEQ multiplex PCR; TCRdb's copy has only in-frame clones and leaves some out. The sample carries more than 90,000 clones, roughly 91% recorded once. The starting material was peripheral blood, obtained 28 days after the second AZD1222 dose. Receptor source: an adult who received the AZD1222 COVID-19 vaccine. The CDR3 runs from the conserved cysteine through the conserved F or W. A D gene is named only where the DNA matches it firmly. Size tells how often a clone was seen (once, few, many) or the class of an expanded clone, and some rows leave it out.

DNA | CDR3 | V | D | length | J | size
TGTGCCAGCAGCCCCCAAATAGGTGGGTCTGGGGCCAACGTCCTGACTTTC | CASSPQIGGSGANVLTF | TRBV7-3 | . | 17 | TRBJ2-6 | once
TGTGCCAGCACCTCCAGGTATGCGGACACTGAAGCTTTCTTT | CASTSRYADTEAFF | TRBV5-6 | . | 14 | TRBJ1-1 | few
TGTGCCAGCAGCTCCCCGACAGGCCGTAATGAAAAACTGTTTTTT | CASSSPTGRNEKLFF | TRBV7-9 | . | 15 | TRBJ1-4 | .
TGCGCCAGCAGCTTGTATTTCGGCGGGGGGCCCCAAGAGACCCAGTACTTC | CASSLYFGGGPQETQYF | TRBV5-1 | TRBD2 | 17 | TRBJ2-5 | once
TGTGCCAGCAGTTCATCTGCAGGGAGGAACACTGAAGCTTTCTTT | CASSSSAGRNTEAFF | TRBV6-6 | . | 15 | TRBJ1-1 | .
TGTGCCAGCAGCCTTGTGCTCAACACCGGGGAGCTGTTTTTT | CASSLVLNTGELFF | TRBV6-2/TRBV6-3 | . | 14 | TRBJ2-2 | .
TGTGCCAGCAGTTACCGGACTAGCGGGAGCGGCGAGCAGTACTTC | CASSYRTSGSGEQYF | TRBV6-5 | TRBD2 | 15 | TRBJ2-7 | .
TGTGCCTGGAGTGTGGCGGGGGGGGTGTACAATGAGCAGTTCTTC | CAWSVAGGVYNEQFF | TRBV30 | TRBD2 | 15 | TRBJ2-1 | once
TGTGCCAGTAGTATGCGACAGAACTACGAGCAGTACTTC | CASSMRQNYEQYF | TRBV19 | . | 13 | TRBJ2-7 | .
TGTGCCAGCAGCCGGGGGAACAGGGTCTACGAGCAGTACTTC | CASSRGNRVYEQYF | TRBV27 | . | 14 | TRBJ2-7 | .
TGTGCCACCAGCAGAGATCGGGTTACCGGTCGTGGAAACACCATATATTTT | CATSRDRVTGRGNTIYF | TRBV15 | . | 17 | TRBJ1-3 | once
TGTGCCAGCAGTGACTCAGGGGACTTTAATTCACCCCTCCACTTT | CASSDSGDFNSPLHF | TRBV6-4 | . | 15 | TRBJ1-6 | .
TGTGCCAGCAGGCGGGAAGGGGACTCCTACGAGCAGTACTTC | CASRREGDSYEQYF | TRBV6-1 | . | 14 | TRBJ2-7 | .
TGTGCCAGCAGCATCGACGAAGTAGGCGAAGCTTTCTTT | CASSIDEVGEAFF | TRBV7-9 | . | 13 | TRBJ1-1 | once
TGTGCCAGCAGCAAAAGGCGCGAGGGATGCACTGAAGCTTTCTTT | CASSKRREGCTEAFF | TRBV21-1 | . | 15 | TRBJ1-1 | .
TGCGCCAGCAGCTTGGACGGGAGGGGAGGCGGGGAGCTGTTTTTT | CASSLDGRGGGELFF | TRBV5-1 | TRBD2 | 15 | TRBJ2-2 | .
TGTGCCAGCAGCTTTTTGGGTCGAACTAATGAAAAACTGTTTTTT | CASSFLGRTNEKLFF | TRBV7-3 | . | 15 | TRBJ1-4 | .
TGCGCCAGCAGCCAAGGGTTAGGAGATAGCAATCAGCCCCAGCATTTT | CASSQGLGDSNQPQHF | TRBV4-1 | . | 16 | TRBJ1-5 | .
TGTGCCAGCAGCCCCGGGACAGGGTTGGGAGGCTACACCTTC | CASSPGTGLGGYTF | TRBV5-6 | TRBD1 | 14 | TRBJ1-2 | once
TGTGCCAGCAGTTTAGGGAGATACTATGGCTACACCTTC | CASSLGRYYGYTF | TRBV27 | . | 13 | TRBJ1-2 | .
TGTGCCAGCGTATCCTCTGGAAACACCATATATTTT | CASVSSGNTIYF | TRBV12-3/TRBV12-4 | . | 12 | TRBJ1-3 | once
TGTGCCAGCAGCAAATGGGAACAGGCAGGGCAACCCACAGATACGCAGTATTTT | CASSKWEQAGQPTDTQYF | TRBV21-1 | . | 18 | TRBJ2-3 | .
TGCGCCAGCAGCCAAGATAGACCGCGGGGAGCAACTAATGAAAAACTGTTTTTT | CASSQDRPRGATNEKLFF | TRBV4-3 | . | 18 | TRBJ1-4 | .
TGTGCCACCAGTGATTTGGACAGCTTGGTACTGTTTTTT | CATSDLDSLVLFF | TRBV24-1 | . | 13 | TRBJ1-4 | .
TGTGCCAGCAGCCCGAGACTACTAGCGGACTCCTACAATGAGCAGTTCTTC | CASSPRLLADSYNEQFF | TRBV7-2 | TRBD2 | 17 | TRBJ2-1 | .
TGTGCCAGCTCACCAACGTTTGCGACAGAAAAGGAAAAACTGTTTTTT | CASSPTFATEKEKLFF | TRBV18 | . | 16 | TRBJ1-4 | .
TGTGCCTGGACCTCAAGGGACGGCGCGGCCTACACCTTC | CAWTSRDGAAYTF | TRBV30 | . | 13 | TRBJ1-2 | .
TGTGCCAGCAGCCAAGGTAGTTTGGACGGAAACACCATATATTTT | CASSQGSLDGNTIYF | TRBV3-1/TRBV3-2 | . | 15 | TRBJ1-3 | few
TGTGCCAGCAGCTTACAGTCTAACTATGGCTACACCTTC | CASSLQSNYGYTF | TRBV5-4 | . | 13 | TRBJ1-2 | once
TGTGCCATCAGTGAGCGAAGGGATGAGCAGTTCTTC | CAISERRDEQFF | TRBV10-3 | . | 12 | TRBJ2-1 | .
TGTGCCAGCAGCTTAGTTCGGGGCCCTGAAGCTTTCTTT | CASSLVRGPEAFF | TRBV11-2 | . | 13 | TRBJ1-1 | few
TGCAGTGCTAGTTACCGACAGGGGGCGAGTCAGCCCCAGCATTTT | CSASYRQGASQPQHF | TRBV20-1 | TRBD1 | 15 | TRBJ1-5 | .
TGTGCCAGCAGCGGCAGCCCTAGTAGCAATCAGCCCCAGCATTTT | CASSGSPSSNQPQHF | TRBV21-1 | . | 15 | TRBJ1-5 | .
TGCGCCAGCAGCAAAGGGACTAGCGGAAACCTCCAAGAGACCCAGTACTTC | CASSKGTSGNLQETQYF | TRBV5-1 | TRBD2 | 17 | TRBJ2-5 | few
TGTGCCAGCAGCTCGATTACCCTTCTAACAGGGGATCGGGGCTACACCTTC | CASSSITLLTGDRGYTF | TRBV7-2 | TRBD1 | 17 | TRBJ1-2 | .
TGTGCCAGCAGCGGCAAAAATTATGGCAGGATCAGGACCGGGGAGCTGTTTTTT | CASSGKNYGRIRTGELFF | TRBV9 | . | 18 | TRBJ2-2 | .
TGTGCCAGCAGCAGGGAGCAAACCCCTGGAAACACCATATATTTT | CASSREQTPGNTIYF | TRBV4-2 | . | 15 | TRBJ1-3 | .
TGCGCCAGCAGCCCCTTATCCGGTAGCTATGGCTACACCTTC | CASSPLSGSYGYTF | TRBV4-1 | . | 14 | TRBJ1-2 | once